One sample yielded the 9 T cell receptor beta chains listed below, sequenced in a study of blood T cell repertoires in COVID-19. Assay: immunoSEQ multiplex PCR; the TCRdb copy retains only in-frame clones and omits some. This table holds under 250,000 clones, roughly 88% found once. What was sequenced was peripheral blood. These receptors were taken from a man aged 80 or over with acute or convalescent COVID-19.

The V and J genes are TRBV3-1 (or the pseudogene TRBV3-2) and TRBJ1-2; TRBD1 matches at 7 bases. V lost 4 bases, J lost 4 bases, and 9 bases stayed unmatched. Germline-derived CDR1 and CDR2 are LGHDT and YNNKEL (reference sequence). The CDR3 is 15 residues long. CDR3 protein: CASSPGGQGRYGYTF. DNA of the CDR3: TGTGCCAGCAGCCCAGGGGGGCAGGGGCGCTATGGCTACACCTTC.

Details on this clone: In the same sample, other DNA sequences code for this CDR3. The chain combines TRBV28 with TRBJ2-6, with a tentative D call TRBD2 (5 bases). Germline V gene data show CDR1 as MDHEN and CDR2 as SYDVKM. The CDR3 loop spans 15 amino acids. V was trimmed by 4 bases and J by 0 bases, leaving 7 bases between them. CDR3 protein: CASSSAGSGANVLTF. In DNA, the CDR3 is TGTGCCAGCAGTTCCGCGGGCTCTGGGGCCAACGTCCTGACTTTC. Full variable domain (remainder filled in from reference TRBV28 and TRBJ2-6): DVKVTQSSRYLVKRTGEKVFLECVQDMDHENMFWYRQDPGLGLRLIYFSYDVKMKEKGDIPEGYSVSREKKERFSLILESASTNQTSMYLCASSSAGSGANVLTFGAGSRLTVL.

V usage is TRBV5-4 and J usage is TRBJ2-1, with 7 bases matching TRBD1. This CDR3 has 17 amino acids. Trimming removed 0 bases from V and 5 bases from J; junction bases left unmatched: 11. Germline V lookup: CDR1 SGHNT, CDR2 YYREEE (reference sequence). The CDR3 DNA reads TGTGCCAGCAGCTTGGGGACATTCAGGGGGTGGAACAATGAGCAGTTCTTC. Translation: CASSLGTFRGWNNEQFF.

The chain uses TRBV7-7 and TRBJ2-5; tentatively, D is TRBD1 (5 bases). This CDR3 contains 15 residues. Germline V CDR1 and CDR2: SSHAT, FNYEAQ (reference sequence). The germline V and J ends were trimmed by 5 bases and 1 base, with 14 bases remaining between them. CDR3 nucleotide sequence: TGTGCCAGCAGCAAAGACAGAGTCGGCCAAGAGACCCAGTACTTC. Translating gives CASSKDRVGQETQYF.

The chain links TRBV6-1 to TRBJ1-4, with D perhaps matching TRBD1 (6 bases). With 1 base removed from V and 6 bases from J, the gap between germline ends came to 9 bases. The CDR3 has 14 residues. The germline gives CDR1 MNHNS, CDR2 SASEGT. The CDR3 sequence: CASSEVWTDEKLFF. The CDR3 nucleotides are TGTGCCAGCAGTGAAGTCTGGACAGATGAAAAACTGTTTTTT.

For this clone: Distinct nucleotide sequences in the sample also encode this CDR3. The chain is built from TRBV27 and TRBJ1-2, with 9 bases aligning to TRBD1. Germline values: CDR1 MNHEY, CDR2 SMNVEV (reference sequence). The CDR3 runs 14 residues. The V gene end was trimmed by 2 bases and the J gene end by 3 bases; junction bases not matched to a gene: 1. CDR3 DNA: TGTGCCAGCAGTTTAACAGGGGGCGACTATGGCTACACCTTC. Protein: CASSLTGGDYGYTF.

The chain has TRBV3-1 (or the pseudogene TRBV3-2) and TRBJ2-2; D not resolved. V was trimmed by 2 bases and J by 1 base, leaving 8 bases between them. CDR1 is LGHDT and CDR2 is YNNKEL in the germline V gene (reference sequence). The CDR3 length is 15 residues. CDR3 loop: CASSQFLLNTGELFF. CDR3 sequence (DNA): TGTGCCAGCAGCCAATTCCTACTGAACACCGGGGAGCTGTTTTTT.

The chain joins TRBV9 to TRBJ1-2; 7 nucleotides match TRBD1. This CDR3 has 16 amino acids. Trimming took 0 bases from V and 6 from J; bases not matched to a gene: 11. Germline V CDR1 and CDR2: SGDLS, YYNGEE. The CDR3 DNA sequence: TGTGCCAGCAGCGTAGGAGACAGGGAGGAGTTTGATGGCTACACCTTC. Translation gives CASSVGDREEFDGYTF.

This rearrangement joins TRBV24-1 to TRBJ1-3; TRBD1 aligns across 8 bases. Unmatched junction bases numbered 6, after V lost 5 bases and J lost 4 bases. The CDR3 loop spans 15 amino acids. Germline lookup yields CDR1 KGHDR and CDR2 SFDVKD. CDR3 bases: TGTGCCACCAGTGTGGGACAGGTTATCGGAAACACCATATATTTT. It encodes CATSVGQVIGNTIYF.